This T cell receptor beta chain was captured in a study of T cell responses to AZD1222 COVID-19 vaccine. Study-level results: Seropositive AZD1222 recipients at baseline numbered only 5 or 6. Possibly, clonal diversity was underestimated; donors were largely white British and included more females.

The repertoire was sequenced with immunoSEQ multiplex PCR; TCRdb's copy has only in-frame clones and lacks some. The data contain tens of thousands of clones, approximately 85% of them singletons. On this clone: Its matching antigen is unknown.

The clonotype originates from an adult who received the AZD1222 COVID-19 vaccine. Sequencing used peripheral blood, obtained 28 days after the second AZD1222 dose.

The CDR3, as DNA: TGTGCCAGCAGCCAGTTTGGGTATGGCTACACCTTC. It translates to CASSQFGYGYTF. The V call is TRBV3-1 (or the pseudogene TRBV3-2), the J call TRBJ1-2; D unclear. The V end was cut by 3 bases, the J end by 5 bases, with 7 bases between. The CDR3 has 12 residues. Germline V gene sequence: CDR1 LGHDT, CDR2 YNNKEL (reference sequence).